Each of the 25 T cell receptor beta chains below was sequenced from the same sample in a study of neurological immune-mediated disorders. TCRdb ran MiXCR on the 5' RACE reads and lists one entry per CDR3 protein. This repertoire shows about 53,000 distinct CDR3 sequences, 3.5% found once; its top ten account for around 3.1%. The source material was PBMCs. The receptors stem from a woman aged 25-40 years with multiple sclerosis.

This clonotype has ten or more counts. The chain recombines TRBV12-3 or TRBV12-4 with TRBJ2-2, with unresolved D. The CDR3 totals 13 residues. Trimming removed 3 bases from V and 5 bases from J, with 7 bases in between. CDR3 sequence (DNA): TGTGCCAGCAGTTTCCGAGCTACCGGGGAGCTGTTTTTT. Translating gives CASSFRATGELFF.

This clonotype was detected ten times or more. The rearrangement uses TRBV3-1 and TRBJ1-6; D gene uncertain. Trimming left V 0 bases short and J 3 bases short, with 9 bases between. CDR3 length: 16 amino acids. Germline assignment: CDR1 LGHDT and CDR2 YNNKEL (reference sequence). This chain's CDR3 is CASSQDPTIYNSPLHF. For the CDR3, the DNA is TGTGCCAGCAGCCAAGATCCGACCATCTATAATTCACCCCTCCACTTT.

This clonotype has a handful of counts. A single base separates this from a much larger clone, so it may be a read error. This chain links TRBV20-1 with TRBJ2-1, with D possibly TRBD2 on 5 matching bases. This CDR3 is built from 15 residues. V lost 6 bases, J lost 3 bases, and 18 bases lay in between. Germline CDR1 reads DFQATT; CDR2 reads SNEGSKA (reference sequence). The chain's CDR3 is CSAGYAGKDYNEQFF. The CDR3 coding sequence is TGCAGTGCAGGGTACGCGGGCAAAGACTACAATGAGCAGTTCTTC.

This clonotype was observed many times. The chain is built from TRBV20-1 and TRBJ2-1, with 9 nucleotides matching TRBD2. The V and J ends lost 5 bases and 15 bases, in that order; junction bases with no gene match: 11. The CDR3 is 12 amino acids. Germline V lookup: CDR1 DFQATT, CDR2 SNEGSKA (reference sequence). The CDR3 DNA follows: TGCAGTGCTGATTATAGCGGGGGCCTCCGGTTCTTC. Encoded protein: CSADYSGGLRFF.

This clonotype has just a few counts. The chain combines TRBV20-1 with TRBJ2-1; D unresolved. Per germline, CDR1 DFQATT and CDR2 SNEGSKA (reference sequence). Trimming left V 6 bases short and J 9 bases short, with 15 bases between. This CDR3 comprises 12 residues. The CDR3 DNA is TGCAGTGCCACGACCAGAGTCGGTGAGCAGTTCTTC. Residues: CSATTRVGEQFF.

This sequence joins TRBV10-3 and TRBJ2-7; D may be TRBD1 or TRBD2 (5 bases each). Per germline, CDR1 ENHRY and CDR2 SYGVKD. Trimming shortened V by 6 bases and J by 2 bases, and 17 bases separated the two germline ends. There are 15 residues in the CDR3. CDR3 protein: CAISNDGQLAYEQYF. CDR3 nucleotide sequence: TGTGCCATCAGCAACGACGGACAACTAGCCTACGAGCAGTACTTC.

This clonotype was recorded at least ten times. This chain links TRBV5-1 with TRBJ2-2; D is undetermined. Trimming removed 2 bases from V and 5 bases from J, with 10 bases in between. Germline loops: CDR1 SGHRS, CDR2 YFSETQ. This CDR3 contains 14 residues. The CDR3 reads CASSFAAKTGELFF. The CDR3 bases are TGCGCCAGCAGCTTCGCTGCTAAAACCGGGGAGCTGTTTTTT.

This clonotype was seen repeatedly, ten times or more. J is TRBJ2-2 and V is TRBV20-1; TRBD2 matches 7 bases. Looked up from germline, CDR1 is DFQATT and CDR2 is SNEGSKA (reference sequence). CDR3 size: 15 residues. V was clipped by 0 bases and J by 8 bases; unmatched bases: 9. The CDR3 is CSARDLLEAGGELFF. The CDR3 DNA reads as TGCAGTGCTAGAGACCTCCTGGAAGCGGGAGGGGAGCTGTTTTTT.

As concerns this clonotype: One base away lies a much larger clone, so this may be a sequencing read error. The V gene is TRBV20-1, the J gene TRBJ2-5, with D maybe TRBD1 (5 bases). CDR3 length equals 14 residues. Germline assignment: CDR1 DFQATT and CDR2 SNEGSKA (reference sequence). V was pared by 8 bases and J by 3 bases, with 19 bases between. The CDR3 reads CSSFLGKGKETQYF. Here the CDR3 DNA reads TGCAGTTCTTTCTTGGGAAAGGGGAAAGAGACCCAGTACTTC.

This clonotype was detected many times. The rearrangement links TRBV3-1 to TRBJ1-2; D might be TRBD1 (5 bases). V was shortened by 4 bases and J by 2 bases, with 20 bases between the two germline ends. CDR1 and CDR2 from the germline V gene are LGHDT and YNNKEL (reference sequence). CDR3 size: 17 residues. CDR3 bases: TGTGCCAGCAGCCGGTGGCAGGGACTAAAGAGGAACTATGGCTACACCTTC. Protein: CASSRWQGLKRNYGYTF.

There are many counts of this clonotype. The chain is built from TRBV10-3 and TRBJ2-7, with D perhaps matching TRBD1 (5 bases). V lost 8 bases and J 1 base, leaving 12 bases between the germline ends. Germline loops: CDR1 ENHRY, CDR2 SYGVKD. This CDR3 has 13 amino acids. The CDR3 sequence is CAIGVDRSYEQYF. DNA for the CDR3: TGTGCCATCGGGGTAGACAGATCCTACGAGCAGTACTTC.

This clonotype was seen repeatedly, ten times or more. The chain joins TRBV20-1 to TRBJ2-3; 7 bases are a match to TRBD2. Per the germline V gene, CDR1 is DFQATT and CDR2 is SNEGSKA (reference sequence). This CDR3 is built from 15 residues. Germline trimming cut 6 bases from V and 4 bases from J; bases unmatched to any gene: 13. This CDR3 is CSAARAGRGADTQYF. CDR3 bases: TGCAGTGCCGCACGAGCGGGACGTGGAGCAGATACGCAGTATTTT.

This clonotype was recorded at least ten times. The chain couples TRBV4-2 to TRBJ2-5; D ambiguous. Trimming removed 0 bases from V and 5 bases from J, with 7 bases in between. The CDR3 sequence is 13 residues long. Germline V gene sequence: CDR1 LGHNA, CDR2 YNFKEQ. The CDR3 loop reads CASSQEVRETQYF. CDR3 in DNA: TGTGCCAGCAGCCAAGAGGTTCGGGAGACCCAGTACTTC.

The sample holds many counts of this clonotype. V and J are TRBV18 and TRBJ1-1; perhaps TRBD1 as D (5 bases). The ends were cut back, 6 bases at V and 5 bases at J, with 13 bases in the middle. This CDR3 is 13 amino acids long. Germline CDR1 reads KGHSH; CDR2 reads LQKENI. CDR3 nucleotide sequence: TGTGCCAGCTCTGCCGGACACCTGACTGAAGCTTTCTTT. Protein sequence: CASSAGHLTEAFF.

This clonotype was seen at least ten times. The V gene is TRBV20-1, the J gene TRBJ2-5, with 7 bases identical to TRBD1. The V gene end was trimmed by 1 base and the J gene end by 3 bases; junction bases not matched to a gene: 2. The CDR3 totals 13 residues. Germline-derived CDR1 and CDR2 are DFQATT and SNEGSKA (reference sequence). CDR3 DNA: TGCAGTGCTAGAGGACAGGGAAAAGAGACCCAGTACTTC. Protein sequence: CSARGQGKETQYF.

This clonotype was counted at least ten times. The chain combines TRBV29-1 with TRBJ2-3; D call uncertain. V was trimmed by 7 bases and J by 7 bases, leaving 12 bases between them. This CDR3 has 11 amino acids. CDR1 and CDR2 from the germline V gene are SQVTM and ANQGSEA. As DNA, the CDR3 is TGCAGCGGCCGGAAGGTTAATACGCAGTATTTT. Translated, it gives CSGRKVNTQYF.

By sample share, this clonotype is medium-sized. The V gene is TRBV7-2, the J gene TRBJ2-7; D ambiguous. In germline, CDR1 is SGHTA, CDR2 FQGNSA. The CDR3 consists of 13 residues. V lost 3 bases, J lost 2 bases, and 8 bases lay in between. The CDR3 DNA follows: TGTGCCAGCAGCTTTTCACTTGCCTACGAGCAGTACTTC. Translated, it gives CASSFSLAYEQYF.

The rearrangement links TRBV20-1 to TRBJ1-1; no firm D call. V lost 4 bases, J lost 11 bases, and 17 bases lay in between. Germline CDR1 reads DFQATT; CDR2 reads SNEGSKA (reference sequence). The CDR3 has 12 residues. The CDR3 DNA follows: TGCAGTGCTACCCGTTCGGGTACACAGGCTTTCTTT. Protein: CSATRSGTQAFF.

This clonotype was picked up many times. J is TRBJ1-3 and V is TRBV20-1; perhaps TRBD1 as D (6 bases). V was clipped by 3 bases and J by 0 bases, with 12 bases between them. Germline lookup yields CDR1 DFQATT and CDR2 SNEGSKA (reference sequence). The CDR3 consists of 15 residues. The CDR3 sequence: CSARSGQSSGNTIYF. Here the CDR3 DNA reads TGCAGTGCTAGGTCCGGACAGAGCTCTGGAAACACCATATATTTT.

This clonotype was seen at least ten times. The V and J genes are TRBV5-1 and TRBJ1-6, with D possibly being TRBD1 (5 bases). Between the trimmed V and J ends, which lost 0 bases and 7 bases, there was a span of 11 bases. This CDR3 contains 15 residues. The germline CDR1 and CDR2 sequences are SGHRS and YFSETQ. CDR3 protein: CASSLGWGGNSPLHF. As DNA, the CDR3 is TGCGCCAGCAGCTTGGGGTGGGGGGGGAATTCACCCCTCCACTTT.

At least ten counts were recorded for this clonotype. The chain carries TRBV3-2 and TRBJ1-6. TRBV3-2 is reported as a pseudogene. CDR3 length: 16 residues. CDR3 sequence reads: CASSLTLSSYNSPLHF. DNA of the CDR3: TGTGCCAGCAGCCTAACCCTGAGCTCCTATAATTCACCCCTCCACTTT.

There are many counts of this clonotype. This chain links TRBV5-1 with TRBJ1-1; D is unresolved. The V end was cut by 7 bases, the J end by 6 bases, with 16 bases between. The CDR3 is 13 amino acids. Germline values: CDR1 SGHRS, CDR2 YFSETQ. CDR3 in DNA: TGCGCCAGCGGCTACGAAAGGAGATCTGAAGCTTTCTTT. Translated, it gives CASGYERRSEAFF.

The sample holds many counts of this clonotype. V and J are TRBV12-3 or TRBV12-4 and TRBJ1-5; D gene unclear. Trimming left V 4 bases short and J 7 bases short, with 14 bases between. CDR3 length equals 14 residues. The DNA of the CDR3 is TGTGCCAGCAGTTCGGCGGGAACGAGACAGCCCCAGCATTTT. Encoded protein: CASSSAGTRQPQHF.

On this clonotype: This could be a read error, since a much larger clone is one nucleotide away. V gene TRBV5-1 combines with J gene TRBJ1-6; D may be TRBD1 (6 bases). The CDR3 extends over 15 amino acids. Germline assignment: CDR1 SGHRS and CDR2 YFSETQ. The CDR3 coding sequence is TGCGCCAGCAGCTTGGCCACAGGGTCGGGATCACCCCTCAACTTT. It yields the protein CASSLATGSGSPLNF.

This clonotype turned up a few times. This sequence may be a read error, since a much larger clone differs from it by one base. The J gene is TRBJ2-4, the V gene TRBV5-1; D remains ambiguous. V was trimmed by 3 bases and J by 7 bases, leaving 11 bases between them. The germline CDR1 and CDR2 sequences are SGHRS and YFSETQ. The CDR3 contains 13 residues. CDR3 bases: TGCGCCAGCAGCTCGAGATTGGACAACATTCAGTACTTC. Encoded protein: CASSSRLDNIQYF. Filled out from reference TRBV5-1 and TRBJ2-4, the complete variable domain reads KAGVTQTPRYLIKTRGQQVTLSCSPISGHRSVSWYQQTPGQGLQFLFEYFSETQRNKGNFPGRFSGRQFSNSRSEMNVSTLELGDSALYLCASSSRLDNIQYFGAGTRLSVL.